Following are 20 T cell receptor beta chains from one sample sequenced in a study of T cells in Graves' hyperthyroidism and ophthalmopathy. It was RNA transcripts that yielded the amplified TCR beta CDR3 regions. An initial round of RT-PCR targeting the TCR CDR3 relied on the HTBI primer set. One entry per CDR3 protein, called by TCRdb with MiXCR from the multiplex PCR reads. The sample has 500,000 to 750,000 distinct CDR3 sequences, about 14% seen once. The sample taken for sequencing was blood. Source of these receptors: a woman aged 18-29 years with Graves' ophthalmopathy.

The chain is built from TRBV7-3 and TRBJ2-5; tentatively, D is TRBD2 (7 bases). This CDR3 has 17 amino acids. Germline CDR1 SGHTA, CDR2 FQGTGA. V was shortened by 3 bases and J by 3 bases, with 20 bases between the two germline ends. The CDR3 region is CASSFGGGLFGEETQYF. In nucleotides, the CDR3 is TGTGCCAGCAGCTTCGGCGGGGGCCTATTTGGGGAAGAGACCCAGTACTTC.

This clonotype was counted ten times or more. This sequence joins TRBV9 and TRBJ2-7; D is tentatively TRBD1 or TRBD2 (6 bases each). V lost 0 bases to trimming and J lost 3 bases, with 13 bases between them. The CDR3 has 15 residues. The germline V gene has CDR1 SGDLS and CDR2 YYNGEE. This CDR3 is CASSVGVGGFYEQYF. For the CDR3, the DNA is TGTGCCAGCAGCGTAGGCGTAGGGGGGTTCTACGAGCAGTACTTC.

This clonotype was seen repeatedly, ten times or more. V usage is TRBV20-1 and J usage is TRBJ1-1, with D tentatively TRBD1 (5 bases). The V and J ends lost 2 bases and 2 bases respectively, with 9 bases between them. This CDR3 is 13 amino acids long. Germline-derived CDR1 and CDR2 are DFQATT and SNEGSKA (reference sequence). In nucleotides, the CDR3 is TGCAGTGCTAGAAGTAGGGGCAACACTGAAGCTTTCTTT. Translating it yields CSARSRGNTEAFF.

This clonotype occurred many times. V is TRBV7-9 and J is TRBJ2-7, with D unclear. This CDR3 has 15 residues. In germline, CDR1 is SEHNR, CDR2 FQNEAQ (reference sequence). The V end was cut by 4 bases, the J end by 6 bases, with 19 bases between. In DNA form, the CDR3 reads TGTGCCAGCAGCTCTCGCGGACGGCCTTTGGGCGAGCAGTACTTC. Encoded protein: CASSSRGRPLGEQYF.

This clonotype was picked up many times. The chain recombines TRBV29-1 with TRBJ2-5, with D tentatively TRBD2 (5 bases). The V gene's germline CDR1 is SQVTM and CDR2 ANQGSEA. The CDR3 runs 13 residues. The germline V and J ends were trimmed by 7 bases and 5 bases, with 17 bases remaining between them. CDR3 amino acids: CSAPSGVRETQYF. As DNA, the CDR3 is TGCAGCGCCCCCTCCGGGGTCCGGGAGACCCAGTACTTC.

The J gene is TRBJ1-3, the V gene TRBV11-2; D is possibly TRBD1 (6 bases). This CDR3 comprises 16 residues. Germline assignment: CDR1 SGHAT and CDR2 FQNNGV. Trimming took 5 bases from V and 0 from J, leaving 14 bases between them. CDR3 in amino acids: CASSPRRGTSGNTIYF. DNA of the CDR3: TGTGCCAGCAGCCCCAGGAGGGGGACCTCTGGAAACACCATATATTTT.

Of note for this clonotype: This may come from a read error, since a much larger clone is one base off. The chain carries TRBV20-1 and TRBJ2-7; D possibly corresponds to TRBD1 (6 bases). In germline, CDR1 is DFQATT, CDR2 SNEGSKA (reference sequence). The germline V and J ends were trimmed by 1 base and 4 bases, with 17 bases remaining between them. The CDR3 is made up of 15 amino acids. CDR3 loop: CSARVARGSAYEQYF. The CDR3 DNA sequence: TGCAGTGCTAGAGTGGCTAGGGGGAGCGCTTACGAGCAGTACTTC.

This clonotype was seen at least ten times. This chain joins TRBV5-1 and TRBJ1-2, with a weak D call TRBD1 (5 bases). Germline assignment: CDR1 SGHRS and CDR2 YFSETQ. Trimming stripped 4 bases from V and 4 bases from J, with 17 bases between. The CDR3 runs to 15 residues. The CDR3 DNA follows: TGCGCCAGCAGCACCGGACAATCGTCGGGCTATGGCTACACCTTC. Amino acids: CASSTGQSSGYGYTF.

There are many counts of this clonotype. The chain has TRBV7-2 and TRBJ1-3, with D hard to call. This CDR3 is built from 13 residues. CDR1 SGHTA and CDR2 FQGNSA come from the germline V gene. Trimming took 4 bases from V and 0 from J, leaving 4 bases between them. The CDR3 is CASSSLSGNTIYF. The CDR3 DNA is TGTGCCAGCAGCTCCCTCTCTGGAAACACCATATATTTT.

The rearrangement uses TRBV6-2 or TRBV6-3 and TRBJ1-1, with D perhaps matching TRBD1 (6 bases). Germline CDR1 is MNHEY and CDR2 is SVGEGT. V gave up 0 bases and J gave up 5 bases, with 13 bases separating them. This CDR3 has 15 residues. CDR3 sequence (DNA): TGTGCCAGCAGTTACTCGGGGGCGGGGGAGACTGAAGCTTTCTTT. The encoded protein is CASSYSGAGETEAFF.

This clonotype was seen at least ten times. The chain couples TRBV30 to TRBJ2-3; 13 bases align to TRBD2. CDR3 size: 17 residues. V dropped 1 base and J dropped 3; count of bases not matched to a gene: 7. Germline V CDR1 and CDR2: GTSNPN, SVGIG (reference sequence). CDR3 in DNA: TGTGCCTGGAGTGAAATCGGACTAGCGGGAGAAACAGATACGCAGTATTTT. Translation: CAWSEIGLAGETDTQYF.

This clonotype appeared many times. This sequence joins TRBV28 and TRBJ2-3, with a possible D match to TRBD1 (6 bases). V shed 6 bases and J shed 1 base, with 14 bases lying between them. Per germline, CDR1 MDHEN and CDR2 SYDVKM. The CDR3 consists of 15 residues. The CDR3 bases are TGTGCCAGCAGAACCGCAGGGGCAGGCACAGATACGCAGTATTTT. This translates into CASRTAGAGTDTQYF.

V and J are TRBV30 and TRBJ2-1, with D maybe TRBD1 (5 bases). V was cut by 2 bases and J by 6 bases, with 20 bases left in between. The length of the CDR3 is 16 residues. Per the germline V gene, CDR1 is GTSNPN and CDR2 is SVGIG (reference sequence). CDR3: CAWSPVFHGASNEQFF. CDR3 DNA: TGTGCCTGGAGTCCAGTCTTCCATGGGGCTTCCAATGAGCAGTTCTTC.

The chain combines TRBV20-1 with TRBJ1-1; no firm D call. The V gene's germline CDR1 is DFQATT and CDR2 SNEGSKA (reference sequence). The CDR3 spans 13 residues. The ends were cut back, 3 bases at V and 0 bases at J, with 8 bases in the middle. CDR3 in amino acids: CSARKGMNTEAFF. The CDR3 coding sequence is TGCAGTGCTAGGAAGGGAATGAACACTGAAGCTTTCTTT.

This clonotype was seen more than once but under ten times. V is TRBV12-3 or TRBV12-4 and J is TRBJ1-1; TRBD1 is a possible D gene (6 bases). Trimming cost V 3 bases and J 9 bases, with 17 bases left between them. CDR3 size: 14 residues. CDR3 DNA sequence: TGTGCCAGCAGTTTGGTAGGGGGTATGCACCAAGCTTTCTTT. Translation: CASSLVGGMHQAFF.

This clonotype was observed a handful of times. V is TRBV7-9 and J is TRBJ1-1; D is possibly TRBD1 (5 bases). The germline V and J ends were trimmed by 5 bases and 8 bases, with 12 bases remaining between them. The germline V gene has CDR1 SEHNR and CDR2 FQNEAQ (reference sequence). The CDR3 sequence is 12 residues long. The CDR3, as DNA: TGTGCCAGCAGCCACGGGACGGCCGAAGCTTTCTTT. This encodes CASSHGTAEAFF. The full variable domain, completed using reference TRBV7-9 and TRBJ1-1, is DTGVSQNPRHKITKRGQNVTFRCDPISEHNRLYWYRQTLGQGPEFLTYFQNEAQLEKSRLLSDRFSAERPKGSFSTLEIQRTEQGDSAMYLCASSHGTAEAFFGQGTRLTVV.

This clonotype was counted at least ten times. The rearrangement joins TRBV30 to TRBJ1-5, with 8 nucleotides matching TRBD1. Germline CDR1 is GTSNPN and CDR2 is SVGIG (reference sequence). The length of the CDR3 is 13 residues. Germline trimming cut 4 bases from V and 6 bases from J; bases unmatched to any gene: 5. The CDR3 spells CAWTSGGGQPQHF. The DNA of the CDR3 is TGTGCCTGGACCTCAGGGGGCGGTCAGCCCCAGCATTTT. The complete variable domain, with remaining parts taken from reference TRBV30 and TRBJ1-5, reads SQTIHQWPATLVQPVGSPLSLECTVEGTSNPNLYWYRQAAGRGLQLLFYSVGIGQISSEVPQNLSASRPQDRQFILSSKKLLLSDSGFYLCAWTSGGGQPQHFGDGTRLSIL.

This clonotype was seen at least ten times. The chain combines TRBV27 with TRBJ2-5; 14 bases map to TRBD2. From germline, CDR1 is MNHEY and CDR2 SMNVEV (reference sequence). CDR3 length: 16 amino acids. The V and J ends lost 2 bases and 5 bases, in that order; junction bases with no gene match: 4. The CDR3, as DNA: TGTGCCAGCAGTTTAGGGACTAGCGGGAGCGGTGAGACCCAGTACTTC. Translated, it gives CASSLGTSGSGETQYF.

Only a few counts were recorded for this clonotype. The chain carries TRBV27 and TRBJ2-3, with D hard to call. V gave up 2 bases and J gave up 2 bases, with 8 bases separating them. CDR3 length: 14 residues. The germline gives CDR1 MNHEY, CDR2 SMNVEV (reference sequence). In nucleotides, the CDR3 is TGTGCCAGCAGTTTACGACGTAACACAGATACGCAGTATTTT. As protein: CASSLRRNTDTQYF.

CDR3 in DNA: TGTGCCAGCAACTCAGGGGGCGTGCGTCAGCCCCAGCATTTT. Encoded protein: CASNSGGVRQPQHF. The chain employs TRBV6-1 and TRBJ1-5, with 8 bases that match TRBD1. The J segment lost 6 bases and the V segment lost 7 bases, leaving 8 bases of the junction unmatched. Germline V lookup: CDR1 MNHNS, CDR2 SASEGT. The CDR3 runs 14 residues.